The present TCR beta chain was sequenced within a study of cytomegalovirus exposure and HLA in healthy donors. PCR involved 60 Vbeta and 13 Jbeta primers. The method was immunoSEQ multiplex PCR; TCRdb's version includes in-frame clones alone and lacks a portion of them. The data hold approximately 150,000 clones, with approximately 80% observed a single time. There are 15 residues in the CDR3. The trim removed 5 bases at V and 9 bases at J, leaving 11 bases unmatched. Germline-derived CDR1 and CDR2 are SGHTA and FQGNSA. This sequence joins TRBV7-2 and TRBJ2-3; 10 bases agree with TRBD1. Material: PBMCs. The receptor was derived from a woman aged 18-29 years in good health and CMV-seronegative. The DNA of the CDR3 is TGTGCCAGCAGCACTGGGACAGGGGTCCTCTTAACGCAGTATTTT. This sequence encodes CASSTGTGVLLTQYF.